This TCR beta chain appears in the sequencing data of a study of CD8 T cells in ankylosing spondylitis. Broader study findings: Relatively scarce in peripheral blood, disease-linked clones were CD8+. Clones tied to disease were said to be significantly enriched in matched ankylosing spondylitis synovial fluid. It appeared that ankylosing spondylitis blood was characterized by a TCR beta motif of under ten highly homologous variants.

This clonotype was detected ten times or more. Its antigen is not known. Quantitative 5'-RACE was performed with molecular barcodes, and it yielded the TCR beta libraries. Each CDR3 protein gets one entry after TCRdb re-called the 5' RACE reads with MiXCR. Here the sample spans roughly 670,000 distinct CDR3 sequences, 19% being singletons. The V gene end was trimmed by 3 bases and the J gene end by 5 bases; junction bases not matched to a gene: 4. The CDR3 runs to 15 residues. Germline CDR1 and CDR2: SGHVS and FQNEAQ. The chain has TRBV7-8 and TRBJ2-1; 10 nucleotides line up with TRBD2. The sequencing sample was made of blood, either unsorted or a sorted T cell fraction (not recorded which). This sequence was found in a male donor with ankylosing spondylitis. The chain's CDR3 is CASSFGTSADNEQFF. Written as DNA, the CDR3 is TGTGCCAGCAGCTTCGGGACTAGCGCAGACAATGAGCAGTTCTTC.